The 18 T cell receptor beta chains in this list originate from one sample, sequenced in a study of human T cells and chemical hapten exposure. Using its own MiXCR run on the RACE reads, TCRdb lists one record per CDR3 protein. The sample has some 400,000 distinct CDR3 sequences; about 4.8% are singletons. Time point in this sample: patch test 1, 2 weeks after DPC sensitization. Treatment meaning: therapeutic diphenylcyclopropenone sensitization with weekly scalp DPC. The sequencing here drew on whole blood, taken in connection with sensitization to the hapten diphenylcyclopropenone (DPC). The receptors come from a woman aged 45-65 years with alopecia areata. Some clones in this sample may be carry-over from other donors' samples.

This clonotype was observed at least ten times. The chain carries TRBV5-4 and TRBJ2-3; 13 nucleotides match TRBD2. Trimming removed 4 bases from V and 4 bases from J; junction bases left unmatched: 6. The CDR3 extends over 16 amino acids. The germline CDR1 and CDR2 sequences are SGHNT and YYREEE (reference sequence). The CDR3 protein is CASSGWTSGGSDTQYF. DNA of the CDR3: TGTGCCAGCAGCGGATGGACTAGCGGGGGATCAGATACGCAGTATTTT.

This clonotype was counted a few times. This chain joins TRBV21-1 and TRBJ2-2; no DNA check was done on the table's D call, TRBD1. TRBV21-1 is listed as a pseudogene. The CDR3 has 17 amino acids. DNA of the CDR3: TGTGCCAGCACCCCGGAAGGAGAGAGAAGGAGAGCCGGGGAGCTGTTTTTT. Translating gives CASTPEGERRRAGELFF.

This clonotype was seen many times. The CDR3 sequence: CASSRRQGMNSPLHF. The CDR3 DNA reads TGCGCCAGCAGCCGTAGACAGGGTATGAATTCACCCCTCCACTTT. The chain is built from TRBV5-1 and TRBJ1-6; 7 positions agree with TRBD1. With V trimmed by 4 bases and J by 7 bases, 8 bases remained unmatched. The germline gives CDR1 SGHRS, CDR2 YFSETQ. There are 15 residues in the CDR3. Complete variable domain (other parts from reference TRBV5-1 and TRBJ1-6): KAGVTQTPRYLIKTRGQQVTLSCSPISGHRSVSWYQQTPGQGLQFLFEYFSETQRNKGNFPGRFSGRQFSNSRSEMNVSTLELGDSALYLCASSRRQGMNSPLHFGNGTRLTVT.

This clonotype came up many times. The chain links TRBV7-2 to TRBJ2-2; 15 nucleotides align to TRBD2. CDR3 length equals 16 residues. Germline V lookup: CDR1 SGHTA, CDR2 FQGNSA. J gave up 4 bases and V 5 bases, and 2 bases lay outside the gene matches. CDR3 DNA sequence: TGTGCCAGCAGCCCGGGACTAGCGGGAGGCACCGGGGAGCTGTTTTTT. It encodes CASSPGLAGGTGELFF. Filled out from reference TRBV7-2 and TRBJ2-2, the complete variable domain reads GAGVSQSPSNKVTEKGKDVELRCDPISGHTALYWYRQSLGQGLEFLIYFQGNSAPDKSGLPSDRFSAERTGGSVSTLTIQRTQQEDSAVYLCASSPGLAGGTGELFFGEGSRLTVL.

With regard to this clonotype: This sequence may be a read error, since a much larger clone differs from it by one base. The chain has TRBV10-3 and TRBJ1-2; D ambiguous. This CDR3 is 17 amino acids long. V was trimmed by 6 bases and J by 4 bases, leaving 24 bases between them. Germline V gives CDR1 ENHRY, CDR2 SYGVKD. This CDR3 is CAIREVILLDRIYGYTF. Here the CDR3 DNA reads TGTGCCATCAGGGAGGTTATACTTTTAGACCGCATCTATGGCTACACCTTC.

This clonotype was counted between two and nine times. CDR3 loop: CASADYEQYF. Here the CDR3 DNA reads TGTGCCAGCGCCGACTACGAGCAGTACTTC. The chain recombines TRBV25-1 with TRBJ2-7; D is ambiguous. The CDR3 runs 10 residues. Germline V gene data show CDR1 as MGHDK and CDR2 as SYGVNS. Trimming removed 8 bases from V and 3 bases from J, with 5 bases in between.

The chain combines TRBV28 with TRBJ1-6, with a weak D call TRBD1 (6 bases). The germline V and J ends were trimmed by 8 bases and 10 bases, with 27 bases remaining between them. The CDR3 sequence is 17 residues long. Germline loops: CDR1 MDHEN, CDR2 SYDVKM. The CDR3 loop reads CASSRGGRGAVMSPLHF. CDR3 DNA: TGTGCCAGCTCTAGGGGGGGCAGGGGCGCTGTAATGTCACCCCTCCACTTT.

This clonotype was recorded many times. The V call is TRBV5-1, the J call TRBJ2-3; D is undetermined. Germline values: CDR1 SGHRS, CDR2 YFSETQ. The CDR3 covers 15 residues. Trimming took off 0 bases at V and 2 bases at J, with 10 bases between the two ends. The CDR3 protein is CASSLDGTATDTQYF. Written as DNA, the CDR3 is TGCGCCAGCAGCTTGGACGGAACAGCCACAGATACGCAGTATTTT.

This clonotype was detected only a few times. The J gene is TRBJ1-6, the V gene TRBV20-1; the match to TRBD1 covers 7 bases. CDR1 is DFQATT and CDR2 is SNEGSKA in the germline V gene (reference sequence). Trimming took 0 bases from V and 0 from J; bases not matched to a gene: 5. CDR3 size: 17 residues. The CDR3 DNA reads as TGCAGTGCTAGAGATTGGGGACAGAGCTCCTATAATTCACCCCTCCACTTT. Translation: CSARDWGQSSYNSPLHF.

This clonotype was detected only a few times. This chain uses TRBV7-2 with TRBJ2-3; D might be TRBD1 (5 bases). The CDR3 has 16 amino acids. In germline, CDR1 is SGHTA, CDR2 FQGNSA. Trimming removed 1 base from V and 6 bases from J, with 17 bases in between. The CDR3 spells CASSLERGRYRDTQYF. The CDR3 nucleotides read TGTGCCAGCAGCTTAGAAAGGGGAAGGTATCGGGATACGCAGTATTTT.

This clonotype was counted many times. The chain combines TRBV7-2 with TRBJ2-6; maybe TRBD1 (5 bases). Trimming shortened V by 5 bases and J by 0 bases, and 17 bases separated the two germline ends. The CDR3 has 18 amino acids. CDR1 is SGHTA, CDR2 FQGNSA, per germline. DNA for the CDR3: TGTGCCAGCAGCCTTTGGACAATCGGATTCTCTGGGGCCAACGTCCTGACTTTC. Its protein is CASSLWTIGFSGANVLTF.

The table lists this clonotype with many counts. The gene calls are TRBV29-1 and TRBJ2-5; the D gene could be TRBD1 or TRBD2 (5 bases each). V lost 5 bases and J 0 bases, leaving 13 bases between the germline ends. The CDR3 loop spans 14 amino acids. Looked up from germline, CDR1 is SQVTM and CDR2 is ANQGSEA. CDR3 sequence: CSVSGTVYQETQYF. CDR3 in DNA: TGCAGCGTTTCCGGGACGGTGTACCAAGAGACCCAGTACTTC.

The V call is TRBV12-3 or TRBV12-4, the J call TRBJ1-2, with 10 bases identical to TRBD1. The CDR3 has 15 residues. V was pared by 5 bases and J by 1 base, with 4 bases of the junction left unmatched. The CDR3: CASSPGQGNNYGYTF. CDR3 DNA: TGTGCCAGCAGTCCGGGACAGGGGAATAACTATGGCTACACCTTC.

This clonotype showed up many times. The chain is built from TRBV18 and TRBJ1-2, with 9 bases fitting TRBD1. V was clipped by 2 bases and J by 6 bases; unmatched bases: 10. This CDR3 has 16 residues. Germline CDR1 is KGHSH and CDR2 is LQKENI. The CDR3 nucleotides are TGTGCCAGCTCACCAACCCGGACAGGGGAGGTGGATGGCTACACCTTC. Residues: CASSPTRTGEVDGYTF.

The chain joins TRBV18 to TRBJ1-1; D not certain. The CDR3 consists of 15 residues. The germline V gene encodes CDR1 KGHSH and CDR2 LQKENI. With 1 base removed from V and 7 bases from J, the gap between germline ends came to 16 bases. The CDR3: CASSPLSQSSSEAFF. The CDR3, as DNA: TGTGCCAGCTCACCACTGTCTCAAAGTTCAAGTGAAGCTTTCTTT.

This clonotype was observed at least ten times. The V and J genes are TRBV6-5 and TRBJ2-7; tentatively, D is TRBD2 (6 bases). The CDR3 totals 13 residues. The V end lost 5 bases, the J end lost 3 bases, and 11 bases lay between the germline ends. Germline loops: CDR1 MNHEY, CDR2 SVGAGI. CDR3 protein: CASSPPGVYEQYF. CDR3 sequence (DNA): TGTGCCAGCAGTCCTCCGGGGGTCTACGAGCAGTACTTC.

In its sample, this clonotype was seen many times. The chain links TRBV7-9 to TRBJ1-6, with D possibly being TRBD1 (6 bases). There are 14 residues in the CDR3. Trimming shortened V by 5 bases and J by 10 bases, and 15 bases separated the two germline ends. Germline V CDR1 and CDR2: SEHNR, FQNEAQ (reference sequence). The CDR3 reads CASSPTAGDSPLHF. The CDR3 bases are TGTGCCAGCAGCCCTACGGCAGGGGACTCACCCCTCCACTTT. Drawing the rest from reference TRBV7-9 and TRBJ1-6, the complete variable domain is DTGVSQNPRHKITKRGQNVTFRCDPISEHNRLYWYRQTLGQGPEFLTYFQNEAQLEKSRLLSDRFSAERPKGSFSTLEIQRTEQGDSAMYLCASSPTAGDSPLHFGNGTRLTVT.

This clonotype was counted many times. The CDR3 here is CASIPAGDPASGANVLTF. The CDR3 DNA reads as TGCGCCAGCATCCCGGCGGGGGACCCAGCCTCTGGGGCCAACGTCCTGACTTTC. V is TRBV5-1 and J is TRBJ2-6, with 7 bases that match TRBD2. Germline CDR1 is SGHRS and CDR2 is YFSETQ. J lost 0 bases, V lost 6 bases, and 12 bases had no gene match. CDR3 length: 18 amino acids.